This TCR beta chain was found in a study of T cell changes during pregnancy in multiple sclerosis. Method: immunoSEQ multiplex PCR; TCRdb's copy keeps in-frame clones and lacks some. Among tens of thousands of clones, 92% were seen once, and the ten largest hold about 3%. Germline CDR1 SGHDN, CDR2 FVKESK. The CDR3 sequence is 15 residues long. Trimming removed 0 bases from V and 6 bases from J, with 12 bases in between. The sequence came from a female donor with multiple sclerosis, enrolled in a pregnancy study. This chain uses TRBV14 with TRBJ2-1; no clear D. The specimen was peripheral blood, collected before pregnancy. CDR3 in DNA: TGTGCCAGCAGCCAAGAGCGTCTGCGTAGCAATGAGCAGTTCTTC. Encoded protein: CASSQERLRSNEQFF. Full variable domain (remainder filled in from reference TRBV14 and TRBJ2-1): EAGVTQFPSHSVIEKGQTVTLRCDPISGHDNLYWYRRVMGKEIKFLLHFVKESKQDESGMPNNRFLAERTGGTYSTLKVQPAELEDSGVYFCASSQERLRSNEQFFGPGTRLTVL.